The T cell receptor (beta chain) under discussion was sequenced for a study of T cell responses to AZD1222 COVID-19 vaccine. Findings of the study overall: Targeting of unmutated variant regions was reportedly seen in nearly half of spike-specific TCRs. Baseline seropositivity characterized only a handful of AZD1222 recipients. Most donors were white British and more were female, and clonal diversity was possibly underestimated.

Trimming removed 1 base from V and 6 bases from J, with 7 bases in between. Germline-derived CDR1 and CDR2 are GTSNPN and SVGIG (reference sequence). The CDR3 loop spans 11 amino acids. Notes on this clone: Its antigen is not known.

The repertoire was sequenced with immunoSEQ multiplex PCR; TCRdb's copy has only in-frame clones and lacks some. The sample consists of roughly 270,000 clones, 90% to 95% of them appearing once. This specimen consisted of peripheral blood, obtained 28 days after the second AZD1222 dose. The J gene is TRBJ2-7, the V gene TRBV30; D gene ambiguous. The source is an adult who received the AZD1222 COVID-19 vaccine. CDR3 in amino acids: CAWSAPGEQYF. Here the CDR3 DNA reads TGTGCCTGGAGTGCCCCCGGCGAGCAGTACTTC.